This T cell receptor (beta chain) is from a study of identical twins. Study-level points and caveats: When twins shared out-of-frame alpha sequences, those sequences had excess low generation probability.

This clonotype turned up a few times. The antigen is unknown. Unique molecular identifiers were present on the cDNA, and a universal primer site came from template switching. One entry per CDR3 protein, called by TCRdb with MiXCR from the 5' RACE reads. There are roughly 350,000 distinct CDR3 sequences in the sample; over 9% occur only once, and just over 7% lies in the top ten. All of the donors were Caucasians in good health. These records were also assigned to another study, of yellow fever vaccine responses in identical twins.

The sample comprised CD8+ T cells sorted from blood. This receptor was taken from a young woman in good health.

DNA of the CDR3: TGTGCCAGCAGTGCGCCCGGACTAGCGGGAGGAAGTGGCACAGATACGCAGTATTTT. This sequence encodes CASSAPGLAGGSGTDTQYF. V and J are TRBV2 and TRBJ2-3; 14 bases fit TRBD2. The V gene end was trimmed by 4 bases and the J gene end by 1 base; junction bases not matched to a gene: 10. The CDR3 is made up of 19 amino acids. The germline gives CDR1 SNHLY, CDR2 FYNNEI.